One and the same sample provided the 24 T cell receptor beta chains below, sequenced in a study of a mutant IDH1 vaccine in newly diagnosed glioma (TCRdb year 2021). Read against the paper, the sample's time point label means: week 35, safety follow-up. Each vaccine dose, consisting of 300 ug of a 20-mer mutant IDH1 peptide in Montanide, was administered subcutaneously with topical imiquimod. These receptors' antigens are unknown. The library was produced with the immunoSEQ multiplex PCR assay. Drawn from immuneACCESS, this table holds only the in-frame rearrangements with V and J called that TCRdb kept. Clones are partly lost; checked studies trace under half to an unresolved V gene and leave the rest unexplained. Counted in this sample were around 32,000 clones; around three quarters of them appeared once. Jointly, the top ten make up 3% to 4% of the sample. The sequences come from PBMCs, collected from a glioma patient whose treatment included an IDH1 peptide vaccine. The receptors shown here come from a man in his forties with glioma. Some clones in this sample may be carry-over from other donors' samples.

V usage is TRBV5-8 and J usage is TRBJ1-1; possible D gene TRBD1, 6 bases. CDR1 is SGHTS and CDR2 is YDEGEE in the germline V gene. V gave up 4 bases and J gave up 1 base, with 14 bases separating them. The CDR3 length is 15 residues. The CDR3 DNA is TGTGCCAGCAGCCCCGGCGGACAGCCGAACACTGAAGCTTTCTTT. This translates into CASSPGGQPNTEAFF.

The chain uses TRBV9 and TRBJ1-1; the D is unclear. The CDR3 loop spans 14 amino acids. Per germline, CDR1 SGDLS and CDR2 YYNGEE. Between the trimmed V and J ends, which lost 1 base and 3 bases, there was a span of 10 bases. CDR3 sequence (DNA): TGTGCCAGCAGCGTACAGATACGGGACACTGAAGCTTTCTTT. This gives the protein CASSVQIRDTEAFF.

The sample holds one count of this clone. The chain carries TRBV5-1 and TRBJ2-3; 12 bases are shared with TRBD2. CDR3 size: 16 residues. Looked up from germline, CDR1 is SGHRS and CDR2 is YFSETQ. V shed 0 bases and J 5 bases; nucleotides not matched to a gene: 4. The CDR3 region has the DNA TGCGCCAGCAGCTTGGTTCTAGCGGGGGGGGGAGATACGCAGTATTTT. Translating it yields CASSLVLAGGGDTQYF.

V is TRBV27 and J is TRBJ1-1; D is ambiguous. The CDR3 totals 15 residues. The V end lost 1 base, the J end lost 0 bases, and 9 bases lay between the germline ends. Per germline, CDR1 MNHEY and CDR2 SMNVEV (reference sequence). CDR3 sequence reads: CASSLWRGLNTEAFF. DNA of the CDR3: TGTGCCAGCAGTTTATGGCGGGGTTTGAACACTGAAGCTTTCTTT.

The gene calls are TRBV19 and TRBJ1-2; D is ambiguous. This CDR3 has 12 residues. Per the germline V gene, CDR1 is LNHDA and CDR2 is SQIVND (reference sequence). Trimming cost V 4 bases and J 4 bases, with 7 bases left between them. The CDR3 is CASSRDTYGYTF. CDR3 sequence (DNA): TGTGCCAGTAGTAGGGATACCTATGGCTACACCTTC. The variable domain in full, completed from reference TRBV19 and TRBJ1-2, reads DGGITQSPKYLFRKEGQNVTLSCEQNLNHDAMYWYRQDPGQGLRLIYYSQIVNDFQKGDIAEGYSVSREKKESFPLTVTSAQKNPTAFYLCASSRDTYGYTFGSGTRLTVV.

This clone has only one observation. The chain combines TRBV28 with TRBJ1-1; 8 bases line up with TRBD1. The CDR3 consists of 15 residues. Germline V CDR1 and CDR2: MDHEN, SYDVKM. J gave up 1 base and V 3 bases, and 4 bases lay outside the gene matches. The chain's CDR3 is CASSFLGQENTEAFF. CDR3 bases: TGTGCCAGCAGTTTCTTGGGACAGGAGAACACTGAAGCTTTCTTT.

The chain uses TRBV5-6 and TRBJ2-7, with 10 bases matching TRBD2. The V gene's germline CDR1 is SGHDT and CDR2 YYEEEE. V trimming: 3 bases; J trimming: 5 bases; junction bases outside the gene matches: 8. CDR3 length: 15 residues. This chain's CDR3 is CASSSPSTSGDEQYF. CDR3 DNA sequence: TGTGCCAGCAGCTCTCCCAGTACTAGCGGGGACGAGCAGTACTTC.

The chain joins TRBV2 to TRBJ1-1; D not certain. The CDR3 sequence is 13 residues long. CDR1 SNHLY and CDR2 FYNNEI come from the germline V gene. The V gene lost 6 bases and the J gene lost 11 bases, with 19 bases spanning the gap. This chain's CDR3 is CASSLSDRLGAFF. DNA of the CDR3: TGTGCCAGCAGCCTCTCGGACCGTCTGGGGGCTTTCTTT.

CDR3 protein: CASSLRLGVNTEAFF. The CDR3 bases are TGTGCCAGCAGCTTACGTCTTGGGGTGAACACTGAAGCTTTCTTT. The chain carries TRBV11-2 and TRBJ1-1; no clear D. The CDR3 is 15 amino acids. Germline assignment: CDR1 SGHAT and CDR2 FQNNGV. Trimming removed 2 bases at V and 0 bases at J, with 10 bases between.

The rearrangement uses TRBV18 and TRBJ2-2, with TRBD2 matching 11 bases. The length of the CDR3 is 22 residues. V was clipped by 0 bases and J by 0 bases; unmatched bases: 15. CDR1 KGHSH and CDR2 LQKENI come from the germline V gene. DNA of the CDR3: TGTGCCAGCTCACCACCGGTACCCGGGACTAGCGGCTCTCGGACGAACACCGGGGAGCTGTTTTTT. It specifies CASSPPVPGTSGSRTNTGELFF.

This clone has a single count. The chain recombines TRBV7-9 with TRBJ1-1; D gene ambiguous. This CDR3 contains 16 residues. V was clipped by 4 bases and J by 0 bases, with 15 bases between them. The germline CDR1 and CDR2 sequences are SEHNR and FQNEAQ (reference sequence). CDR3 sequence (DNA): TGTGCCAGCAGCTCCCCGGAGAGAGGCCTGAACACTGAAGCTTTCTTT. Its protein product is CASSSPERGLNTEAFF. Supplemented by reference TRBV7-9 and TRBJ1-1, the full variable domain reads DTGVSQNPRHKITKRGQNVTFRCDPISEHNRLYWYRQTLGQGPEFLTYFQNEAQLEKSRLLSDRFSAERPKGSFSTLEIQRTEQGDSAMYLCASSSPERGLNTEAFFGQGTRLTVV.

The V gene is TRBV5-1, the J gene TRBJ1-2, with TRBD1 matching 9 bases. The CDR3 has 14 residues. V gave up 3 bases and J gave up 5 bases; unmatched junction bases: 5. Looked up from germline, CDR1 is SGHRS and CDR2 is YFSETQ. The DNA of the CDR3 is TGCGCCAGCAGCTCCCGACAGGGGGTATATGGCTACACCTTC. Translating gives CASSSRQGVYGYTF.

Written as DNA, the CDR3 is TGTGCCAGCTCTAGGGACAAGAGGTCTCAGCCCCAGCATTTT. It translates to CASSRDKRSQPQHF. The chain links TRBV2 to TRBJ1-5, with D perhaps TRBD1 (6 bases). CDR3 length: 14 amino acids. Germline CDR1 reads SNHLY; CDR2 reads FYNNEI. V was shortened by 8 bases and J by 6 bases, with 17 bases between the two germline ends.

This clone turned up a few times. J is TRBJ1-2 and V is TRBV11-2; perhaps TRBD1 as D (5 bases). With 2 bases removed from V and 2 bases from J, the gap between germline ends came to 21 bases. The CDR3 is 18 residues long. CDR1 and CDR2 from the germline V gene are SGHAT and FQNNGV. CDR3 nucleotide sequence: TGTGCCAGCAGCTTATACGGACGAAGGGCATCAGGGAACTATGGCTACACCTTC. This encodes CASSLYGRRASGNYGYTF.

This CDR3 reads CAISEGLAETYEQYF. In nucleotides, the CDR3 is TGTGCCATCAGTGAGGGACTAGCGGAGACCTACGAGCAGTACTTC. V is TRBV10-3 and J is TRBJ2-7, with 10 bases aligning to TRBD2. Germline trimming cut 2 bases from V and 2 bases from J; bases unmatched to any gene: 3. CDR3 size: 15 residues. Germline loops: CDR1 ENHRY, CDR2 SYGVKD.

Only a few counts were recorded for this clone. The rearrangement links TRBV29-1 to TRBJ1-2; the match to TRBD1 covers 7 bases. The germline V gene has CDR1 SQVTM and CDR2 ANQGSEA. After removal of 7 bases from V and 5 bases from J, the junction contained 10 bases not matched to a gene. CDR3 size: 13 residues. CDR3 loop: CSAYRGNTYGYTF. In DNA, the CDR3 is TGCAGCGCTTACAGGGGCAATACGTATGGCTACACCTTC.

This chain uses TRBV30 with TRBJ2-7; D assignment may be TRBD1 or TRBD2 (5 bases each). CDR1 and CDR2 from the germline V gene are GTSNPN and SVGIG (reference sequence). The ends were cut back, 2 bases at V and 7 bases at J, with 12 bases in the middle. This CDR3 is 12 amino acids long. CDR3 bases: TGTGCCTGGAGTATGAGGGGTCGAGAGCAGTACTTC. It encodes CAWSMRGREQYF.

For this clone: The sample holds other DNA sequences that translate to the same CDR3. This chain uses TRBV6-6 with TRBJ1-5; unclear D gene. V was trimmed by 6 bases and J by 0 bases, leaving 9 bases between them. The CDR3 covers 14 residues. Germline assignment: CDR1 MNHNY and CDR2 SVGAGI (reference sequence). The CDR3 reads CASRPGGSNQPQHF. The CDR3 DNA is TGTGCCAGCAGGCCCGGAGGTAGCAATCAGCCCCAGCATTTT.

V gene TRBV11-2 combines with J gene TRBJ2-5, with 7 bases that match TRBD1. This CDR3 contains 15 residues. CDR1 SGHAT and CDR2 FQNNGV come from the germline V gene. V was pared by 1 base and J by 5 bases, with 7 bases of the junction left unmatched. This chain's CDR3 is CASSLATGSVETQYF. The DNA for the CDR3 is TGTGCCAGCAGCTTAGCGACAGGGAGCGTGGAGACCCAGTACTTC. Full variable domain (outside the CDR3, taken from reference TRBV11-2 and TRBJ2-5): EAGVAQSPRYKIIEKRQSVAFWCNPISGHATLYWYQQILGQGPKLLIQFQNNGVVDDSQLPKDRFSAERLKGVDSTLKIQPAKLEDSAVYLCASSLATGSVETQYFGPGTRLLVL.

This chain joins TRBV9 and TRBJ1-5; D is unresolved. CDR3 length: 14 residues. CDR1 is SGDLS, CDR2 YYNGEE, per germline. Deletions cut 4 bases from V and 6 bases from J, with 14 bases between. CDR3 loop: CASSTNAASQPQHF. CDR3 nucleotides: TGTGCCAGCAGCACCAACGCGGCTAGTCAGCCCCAGCATTTT.

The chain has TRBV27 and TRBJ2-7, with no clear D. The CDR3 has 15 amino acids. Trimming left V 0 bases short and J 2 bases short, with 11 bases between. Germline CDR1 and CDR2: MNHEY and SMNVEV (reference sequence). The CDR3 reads CASSLSIGETYEQYF. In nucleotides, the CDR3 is TGTGCCAGCAGTTTATCGATAGGAGAGACCTACGAGCAGTACTTC.

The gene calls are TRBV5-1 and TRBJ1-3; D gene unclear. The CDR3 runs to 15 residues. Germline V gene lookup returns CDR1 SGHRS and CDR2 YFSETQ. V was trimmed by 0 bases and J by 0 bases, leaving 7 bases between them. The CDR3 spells CASSLEVHSGNTIYF. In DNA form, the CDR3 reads TGCGCCAGCAGCTTGGAGGTCCACTCTGGAAACACCATATATTTT.

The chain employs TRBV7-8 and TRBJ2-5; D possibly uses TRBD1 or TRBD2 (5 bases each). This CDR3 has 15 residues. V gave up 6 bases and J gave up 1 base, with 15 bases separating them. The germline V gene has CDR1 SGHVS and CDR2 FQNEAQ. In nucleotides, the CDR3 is TGTGCCAGCAGTTCTGCCCGGGGCAGCCAAGAGACCCAGTACTTC. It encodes CASSSARGSQETQYF.

Here the CDR3 DNA reads TGCAGCGTGACCGGATCTCCGGGACAGTTCCTCAATGAAAAACTGTTTTTT. Encoded protein: CSVTGSPGQFLNEKLFF. This rearrangement joins TRBV29-1 to TRBJ1-4; 7 bases match TRBD1. V lost 6 bases, J lost 5 bases, and 18 bases stayed unmatched. CDR1 and CDR2 (germline): SQVTM, ANQGSEA. The CDR3 is 17 amino acids.